The T cell receptor (beta chain) under discussion was sequenced for a study of technical replicates of blood from a handful of donors. Profiled with immunoSEQ multiplex PCR; TCRdb holds only in-frame clones, not every one. The table lists over 30,000 clones, approximately 90% of them singletons. The ends were cut back, 2 bases at V and 6 bases at J, with 10 bases in the middle. This CDR3 region has 13 residues. Germline V gene sequence: CDR1 PRHDT, CDR2 FYEKMQ (reference sequence). The chain recombines TRBV13 with TRBJ1-1; tentatively, D is TRBD1 (5 bases). Sequencing was carried out using PBMCs. This clonotype originated in a human donor in good health. Some clones in this sample may be carry-over from other donors' samples. The CDR3: CASSLRGWSEAFF. CDR3 coding DNA: TGTGCCAGCAGCTTAAGGGGTTGGTCTGAAGCTTTCTTT.